This T cell receptor beta chain comes out of a study of cytomegalovirus exposure and HLA in healthy donors. At the level of the study: A subsequent analysis reported that the 95 to 150 validation repertoires were produced on the same platform that had also been used for the roughly 670 first-cohort repertoires.

Study results and limitations: Cytomegalovirus-associated TCR beta chains were listed, numbering some 170.

Germline loops: CDR1 LNHDA, CDR2 SQIVND (reference sequence). Unmatched junction bases numbered 5, after V lost 4 bases and J lost 7 bases. The CDR3 spans 15 residues. Generated by immunoSEQ multiplex PCR, the TCRdb table keeps only in-frame clones and is missing some. The data hold more than 85,000 clones, with approximately 89% observed a single time. On this clone itself: Its specificity is not known.

The V call is TRBV19, the J call TRBJ1-6; TRBD1 matches 9 bases. Source material: PBMCs. This receptor was taken from a woman under 30 in good health and CMV-seronegative. CDR3 loop: CASSTWDRANSPLHF. In DNA, the CDR3 is TGTGCCAGTAGTACATGGGACAGGGCAAATTCACCCCTCCACTTT.